This is a list of T cell receptor beta chains from one sample in a study of T cells in Graves' hyperthyroidism and ophthalmopathy. TCRdb reprocessed the multiplex PCR reads via MiXCR and lists one record per CDR3 protein. The profile shows about 590,000 distinct CDR3 sequences, 15% to 17% of them singletons. Sequencing input: blood. Source of these receptors: a woman in her thirties with Graves' hyperthyroidism. CDR3s include the opening cysteine and the closing phenylalanine or tryptophan. A D gene is named only where the DNA matches it firmly. Clone size is not always given. Where it is, it says once, few, many or a class for expanded clones.

J gene	D gene	clone size	V gene	CDR3 protein	CDR3 DNA
TRBJ1-3	.	.	TRBV6-1	CASTRDGYSGNTIYF	TGTGCCAGCACCCGGGACGGGTACTCTGGAAACACCATATATTTT
TRBJ2-1	.	.	TRBV12-5	CASGNTYNEQFF	TGTGCTAGTGGTAACACCTACAATGAGCAGTTCTTC
TRBJ2-3	.	.	TRBV6-2/TRBV6-3	CASSYSFVAEDTDTQYF	TGTGCCAGCAGTTACAGTTTCGTAGCGGAGGACACAGATACGCAGTATTTT
TRBJ2-3	.	many	TRBV9	CASSVETSTDTQYF	TGTGCCAGCAGCGTAGAGACTAGCACAGATACGCAGTATTTT
TRBJ2-2	.	.	TRBV10-3	CAISEGRDTGELFF	TGTGCCATCAGTGAGGGAAGGGACACCGGGGAGCTGTTTTTT
TRBJ2-2	TRBD1	many	TRBV30	CAWRGTGATGELFF	TGTGCCTGGAGAGGGACAGGGGCCACCGGGGAGCTGTTTTTT
TRBJ1-3	TRBD1	.	TRBV7-6	CASSLVVAGTGVLSGNTIYF	TGTGCCAGCAGCTTAGTTGTGGCGGGGACAGGGGTCCTCTCTGGAAACACCATATATTTT
TRBJ2-1	TRBD2	many	TRBV6-1	CASSAREGLTNEQFF	TGTGCCAGCAGTGCGCGGGAGGGCCTTACCAATGAGCAGTTCTTC
TRBJ1-5	.	many	TRBV19	CASSMARNQPQHF	TGTGCCAGTAGTATGGCACGCAATCAGCCCCAGCATTTT
TRBJ2-1	.	.	TRBV12-3/TRBV12-4	CASTSGESYYNEQFF	TGTGCCAGCACCTCGGGGGAAAGCTACTACAATGAGCAGTTCTTC
TRBJ1-2	.	many	TRBV18	CASSPRQDNYGYTF	TGTGCCAGCTCACCACGACAGGATAACTATGGCTACACCTTC
TRBJ2-3	TRBD2	.	TRBV10-1	CASSGLAFPDTQYF	TGCGCCAGCAGTGGACTAGCTTTTCCAGATACGCAGTATTTT